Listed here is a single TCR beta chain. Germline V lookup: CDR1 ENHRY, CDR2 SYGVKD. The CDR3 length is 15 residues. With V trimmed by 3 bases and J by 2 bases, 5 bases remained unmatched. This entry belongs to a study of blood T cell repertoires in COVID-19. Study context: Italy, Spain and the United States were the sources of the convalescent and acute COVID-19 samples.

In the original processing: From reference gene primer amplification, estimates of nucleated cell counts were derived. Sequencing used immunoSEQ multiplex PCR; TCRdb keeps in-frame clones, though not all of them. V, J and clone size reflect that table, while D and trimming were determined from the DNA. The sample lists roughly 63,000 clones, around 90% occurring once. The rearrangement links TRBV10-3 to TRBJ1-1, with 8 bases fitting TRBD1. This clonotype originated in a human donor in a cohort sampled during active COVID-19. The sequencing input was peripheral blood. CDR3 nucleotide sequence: TGTGCCATCAGTGACACAGGGGGATTCAACACTGAAGCTTTCTTT. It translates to CAISDTGGFNTEAFF.